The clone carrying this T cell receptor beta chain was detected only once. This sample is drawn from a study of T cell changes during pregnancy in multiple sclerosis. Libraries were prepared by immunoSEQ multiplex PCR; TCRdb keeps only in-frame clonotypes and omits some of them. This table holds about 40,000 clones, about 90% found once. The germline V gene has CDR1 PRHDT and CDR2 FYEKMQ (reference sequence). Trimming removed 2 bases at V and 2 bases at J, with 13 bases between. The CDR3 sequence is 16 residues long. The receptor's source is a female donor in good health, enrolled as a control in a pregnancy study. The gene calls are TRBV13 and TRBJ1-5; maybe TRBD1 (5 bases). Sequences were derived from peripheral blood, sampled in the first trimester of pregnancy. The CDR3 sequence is CASSLQGGTGNQPQHF. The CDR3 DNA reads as TGTGCCAGCAGCTTACAGGGAGGTACTGGCAATCAGCCCCAGCATTTT.